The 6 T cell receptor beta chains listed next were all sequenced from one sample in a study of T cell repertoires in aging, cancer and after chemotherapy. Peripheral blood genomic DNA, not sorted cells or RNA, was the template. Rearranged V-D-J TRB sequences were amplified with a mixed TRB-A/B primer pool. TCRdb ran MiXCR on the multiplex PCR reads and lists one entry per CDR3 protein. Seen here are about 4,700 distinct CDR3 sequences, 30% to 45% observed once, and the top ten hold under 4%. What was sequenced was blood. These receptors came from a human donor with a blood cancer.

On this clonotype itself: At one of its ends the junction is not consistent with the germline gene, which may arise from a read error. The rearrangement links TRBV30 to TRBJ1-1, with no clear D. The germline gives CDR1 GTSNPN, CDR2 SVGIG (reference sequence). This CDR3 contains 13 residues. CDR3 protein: CAWSVRVGTESFF. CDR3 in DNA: TGTGCCTGGAGTGTACGGGTTGGCACTGAATCTTTCTTT.

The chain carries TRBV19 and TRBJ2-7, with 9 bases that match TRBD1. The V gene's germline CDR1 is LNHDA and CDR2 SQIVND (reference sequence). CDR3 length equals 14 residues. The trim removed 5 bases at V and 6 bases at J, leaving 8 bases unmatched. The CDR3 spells CASSGWTGDLEQYF. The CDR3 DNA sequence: TGTGCCAGTAGTGGCTGGACAGGGGACCTCGAGCAGTACTTC.

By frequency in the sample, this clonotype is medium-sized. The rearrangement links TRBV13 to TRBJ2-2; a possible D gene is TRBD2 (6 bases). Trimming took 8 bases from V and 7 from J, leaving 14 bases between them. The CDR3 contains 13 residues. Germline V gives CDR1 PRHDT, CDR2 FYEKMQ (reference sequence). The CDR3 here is CASLSSGVGELFF. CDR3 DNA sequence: TGTGCCAGCCTCAGTAGCGGAGTCGGGGAGCTGTTTTTT.

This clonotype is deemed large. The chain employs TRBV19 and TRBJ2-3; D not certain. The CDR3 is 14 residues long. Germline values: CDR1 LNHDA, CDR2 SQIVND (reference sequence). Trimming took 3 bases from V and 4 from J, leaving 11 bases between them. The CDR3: CASSIMADPDTQYF. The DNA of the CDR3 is TGTGCCAGTAGTATTATGGCCGATCCAGATACGCAGTATTTT.

CDR3 nucleotides: TGTGCCTGGAGTCTCCCGGGGGCCGGGGTGGGTTCACCCCTCCACTTT. This codes for CAWSLPGAGVGSPLHF. The chain is built from TRBV30 and TRBJ1-6; possibly TRBD1 for D (6 bases). The V end lost 2 bases, the J end lost 9 bases, and 20 bases lay between the germline ends. The CDR3 sequence is 16 residues long. The germline V gene encodes CDR1 GTSNPN and CDR2 SVGIG (reference sequence).

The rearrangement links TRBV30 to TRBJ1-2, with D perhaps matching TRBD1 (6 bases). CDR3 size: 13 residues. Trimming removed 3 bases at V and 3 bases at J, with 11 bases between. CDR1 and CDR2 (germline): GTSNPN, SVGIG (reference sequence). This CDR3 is CAWSPNRDYGYTF. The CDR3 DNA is TGTGCCTGGAGCCCCAACAGGGACTATGGCTACACCTTC.